This T cell receptor (beta chain) was retrieved from a study of T cells in localized non-small cell lung cancer. General study findings and limits: Only one tumor region was sequenced, so heterogeneity remains possible. Uninvolved adjacent lung had the highest recorded T cell clonality, with tumor below it.

As concerns this clone: As yet, its antigen is unknown. Its ends do not fully match the called genes, so a read error is possible.

Assay used: immunoSEQ multiplex PCR; TCRdb lists only in-frame clones, some missing. The repertoire consists of fewer than 25,000 clones, with about 86% occurring once and the leading ten covering 4.5% to 7%. Per the germline V gene, CDR1 is SGHKS and CDR2 is YYEKEE (reference sequence). This CDR3 comprises 14 residues. The chain employs TRBV5-5 and TRBJ2-1; 7 nucleotides line up with TRBD2. This clonotype originated in a male donor at least 60 years old with stage II squamous cell lung carcinoma. Material: peripheral blood, obtained before any cancer treatment. The CDR3 DNA reads TGTGCCAGCAGCCTTCGGGGGGACTACGATGAGCAGTTCTTC. It yields the protein CASSLRGDYDEQFF.